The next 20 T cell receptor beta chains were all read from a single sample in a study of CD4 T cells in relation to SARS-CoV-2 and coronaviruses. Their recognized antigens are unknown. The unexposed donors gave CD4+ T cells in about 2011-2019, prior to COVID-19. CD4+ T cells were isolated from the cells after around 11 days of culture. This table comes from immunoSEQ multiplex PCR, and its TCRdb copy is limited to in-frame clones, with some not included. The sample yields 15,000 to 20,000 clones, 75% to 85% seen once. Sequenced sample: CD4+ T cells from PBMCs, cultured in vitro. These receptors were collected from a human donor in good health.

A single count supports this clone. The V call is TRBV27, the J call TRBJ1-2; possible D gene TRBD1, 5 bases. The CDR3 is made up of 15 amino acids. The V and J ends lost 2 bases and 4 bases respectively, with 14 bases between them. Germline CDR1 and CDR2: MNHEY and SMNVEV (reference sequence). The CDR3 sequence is CASSLRERGGYGYTF. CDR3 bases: TGTGCCAGCAGTTTAAGGGAAAGGGGCGGCTATGGCTACACCTTC.

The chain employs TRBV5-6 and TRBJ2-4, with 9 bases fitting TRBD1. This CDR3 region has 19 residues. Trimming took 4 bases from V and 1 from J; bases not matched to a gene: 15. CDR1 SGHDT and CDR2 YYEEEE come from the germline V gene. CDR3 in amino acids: CASSPGPGTGFGAKNIQYF. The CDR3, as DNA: TGTGCCAGCAGCCCGGGTCCCGGGACAGGGTTCGGGGCCAAAAACATTCAGTACTTC. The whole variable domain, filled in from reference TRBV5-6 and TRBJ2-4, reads DAGVTQSPTHLIKTRGQQVTLRCSPKSGHDTVSWYQQALGQGPQFIFQYYEEEERQRGNFPDRFSGHQFPNYSSELNVNALLLGDSALYLCASSPGPGTGFGAKNIQYFGAGTRLSVL.

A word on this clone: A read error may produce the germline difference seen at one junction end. The CDR3 coding sequence is TGTGCCAGCAGTTTAATGGCGGGGTCGAACACTGAAGCTTTCTTT. Its translation: CASSLMAGSNTEAFF. The V and J genes are TRBV7-3 and TRBJ1-1; D call uncertain. The CDR3 length is 15 residues. CDR1 is SGHTA and CDR2 is FQGTGA in the germline V gene.

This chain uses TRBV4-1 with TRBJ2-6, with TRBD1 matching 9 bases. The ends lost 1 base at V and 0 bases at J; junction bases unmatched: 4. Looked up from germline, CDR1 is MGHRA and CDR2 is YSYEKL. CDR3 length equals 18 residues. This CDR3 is CASSQGGQGSSGANVLTF. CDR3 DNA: TGCGCCAGCAGCCAAGGGGGACAGGGTAGCTCTGGGGCCAACGTCCTGACTTTC.

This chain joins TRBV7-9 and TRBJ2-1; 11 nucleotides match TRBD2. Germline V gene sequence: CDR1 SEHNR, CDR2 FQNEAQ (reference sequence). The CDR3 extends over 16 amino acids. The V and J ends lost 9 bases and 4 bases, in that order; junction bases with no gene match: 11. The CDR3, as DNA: TGTGCCAGTACGACCCCCGGGACTAGCGGATACAATGAGCAGTTCTTC. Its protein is CASTTPGTSGYNEQFF.

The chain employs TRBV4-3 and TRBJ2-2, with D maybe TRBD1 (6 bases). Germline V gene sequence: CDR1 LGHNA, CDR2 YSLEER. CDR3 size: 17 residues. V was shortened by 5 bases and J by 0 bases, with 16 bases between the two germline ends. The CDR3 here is CASSYHLQGPNTGELFF. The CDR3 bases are TGCGCCAGCAGCTACCACCTCCAGGGGCCGAACACCGGGGAGCTGTTTTTT.

The CDR3 spells CASRLGSLSYNEQFF. CDR3 DNA: TGTGCCAGCAGGCTAGGCAGTCTGTCCTACAATGAGCAGTTCTTC. The chain is built from TRBV27 and TRBJ2-1; D not certain. The CDR3 consists of 15 residues. V lost 6 bases and J lost 1, with 13 bases in between. Germline V gene data show CDR1 as MNHEY and CDR2 as SMNVEV (reference sequence).

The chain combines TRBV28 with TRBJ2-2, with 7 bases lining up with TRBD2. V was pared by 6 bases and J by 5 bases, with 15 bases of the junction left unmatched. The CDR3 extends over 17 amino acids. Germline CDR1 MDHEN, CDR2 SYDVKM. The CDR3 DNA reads TGTGCCAGCAGCACTGCCTGGGGGGGGAGATCGACCGGGGAGCTGTTTTTT. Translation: CASSTAWGGRSTGELFF.

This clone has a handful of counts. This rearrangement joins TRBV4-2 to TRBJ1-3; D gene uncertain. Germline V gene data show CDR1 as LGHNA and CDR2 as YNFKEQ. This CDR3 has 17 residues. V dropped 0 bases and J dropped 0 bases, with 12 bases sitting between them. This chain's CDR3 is CASSQESQKDSGNTIYF. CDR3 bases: TGTGCCAGCAGCCAAGAGAGTCAGAAAGACTCTGGAAACACCATATATTTT.

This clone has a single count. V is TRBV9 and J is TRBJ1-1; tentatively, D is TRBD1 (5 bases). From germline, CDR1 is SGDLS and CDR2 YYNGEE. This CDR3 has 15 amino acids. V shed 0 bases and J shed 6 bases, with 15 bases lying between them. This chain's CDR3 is CASSVASGGHSEAFF. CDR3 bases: TGTGCCAGCAGCGTAGCCTCCGGCGGACACTCTGAAGCTTTCTTT.

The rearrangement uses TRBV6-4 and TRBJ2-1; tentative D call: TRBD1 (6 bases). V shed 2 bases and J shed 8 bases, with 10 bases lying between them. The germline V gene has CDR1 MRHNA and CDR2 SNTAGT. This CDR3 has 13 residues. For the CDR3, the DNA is TGTGCCAGCAGTGACACAGGGTGGGATGAGCAGTTCTTC. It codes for CASSDTGWDEQFF.

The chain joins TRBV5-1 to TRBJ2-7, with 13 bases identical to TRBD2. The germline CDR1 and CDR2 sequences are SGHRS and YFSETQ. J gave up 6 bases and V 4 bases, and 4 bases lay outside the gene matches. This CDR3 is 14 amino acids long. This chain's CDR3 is CASSTSGGAPEQYF. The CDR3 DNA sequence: TGCGCCAGCAGCACTAGCGGGGGGGCACCCGAGCAGTACTTC.

The CDR3 sequence is CASSQDNVQYGEQYF. The CDR3 region has the DNA TGTGCCAGCAGCCAAGATAACGTCCAGTACGGCGAGCAGTACTTC. The genes are TRBV14 and TRBJ2-7, with D unresolved. Trimming left V 0 bases short and J 6 bases short, with 15 bases between. Germline assignment: CDR1 SGHDN and CDR2 FVKESK. This CDR3 comprises 15 residues. Full variable domain (remainder filled in from reference TRBV14 and TRBJ2-7): EAGVTQFPSHSVIEKGQTVTLRCDPISGHDNLYWYRRVMGKEIKFLLHFVKESKQDESGMPNNRFLAERTGGTYSTLKVQPAELEDSGVYFCASSQDNVQYGEQYFGPGTRLTVT.

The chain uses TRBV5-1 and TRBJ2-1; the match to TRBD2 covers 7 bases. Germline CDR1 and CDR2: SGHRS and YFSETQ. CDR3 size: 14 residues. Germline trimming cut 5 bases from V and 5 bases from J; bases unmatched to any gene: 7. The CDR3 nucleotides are TGCGCCAGCAGTGGAGGGGAGGGCCACAATGAGCAGTTCTTC. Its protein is CASSGGEGHNEQFF.

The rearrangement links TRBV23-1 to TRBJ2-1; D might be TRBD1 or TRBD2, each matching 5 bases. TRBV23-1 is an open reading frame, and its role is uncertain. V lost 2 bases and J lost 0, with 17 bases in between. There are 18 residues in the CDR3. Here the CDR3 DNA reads TGCGCCAGCAGTCAAAAAGGTTCGGGGCCAGGCTCCTACAATGAGCAGTTCTTC. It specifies CASSQKGSGPGSYNEQFF.

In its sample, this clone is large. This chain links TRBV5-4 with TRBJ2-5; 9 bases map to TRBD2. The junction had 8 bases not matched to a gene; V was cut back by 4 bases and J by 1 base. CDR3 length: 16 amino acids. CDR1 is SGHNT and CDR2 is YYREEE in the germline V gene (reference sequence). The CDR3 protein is CASSPPPSGVQETQYF. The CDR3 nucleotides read TGTGCCAGCAGCCCGCCGCCTAGCGGGGTCCAAGAGACCCAGTACTTC.

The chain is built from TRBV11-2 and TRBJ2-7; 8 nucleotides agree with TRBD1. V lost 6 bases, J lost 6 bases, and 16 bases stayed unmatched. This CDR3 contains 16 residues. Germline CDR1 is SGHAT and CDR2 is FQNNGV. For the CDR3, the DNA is TGTGCCAGCAGACCAGGGGGGCCGGGACAGGCCACCGAGCAGTACTTC. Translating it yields CASRPGGPGQATEQYF.

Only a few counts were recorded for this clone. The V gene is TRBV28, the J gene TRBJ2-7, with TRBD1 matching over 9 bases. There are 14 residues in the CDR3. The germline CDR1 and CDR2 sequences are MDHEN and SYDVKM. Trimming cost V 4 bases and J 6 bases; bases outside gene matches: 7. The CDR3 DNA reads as TGTGCCAGCAGTTCACCGGGACAGGGTGGCGAGCAGTACTTC. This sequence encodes CASSSPGQGGEQYF.

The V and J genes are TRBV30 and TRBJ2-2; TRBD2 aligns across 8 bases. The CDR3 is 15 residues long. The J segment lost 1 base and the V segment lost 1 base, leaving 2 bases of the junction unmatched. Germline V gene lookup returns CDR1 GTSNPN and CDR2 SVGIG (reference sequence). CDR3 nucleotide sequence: TGTGCCTGGAGTGGGGGACTAGGGAACACCGGGGAGCTGTTTTTT. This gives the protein CAWSGGLGNTGELFF.

This CDR3 reads CASSLDLGQSYEQYF. CDR3 coding DNA: TGTGCCAGCAGCTTAGACCTGGGACAGAGCTACGAGCAGTACTTC. J is TRBJ2-7 and V is TRBV7-6; 7 positions match TRBD1. V lost 1 base and J lost 3; bases outside the gene matches: 6. This CDR3 spans 15 amino acids. The germline gives CDR1 SGHVS, CDR2 FNYEAQ.